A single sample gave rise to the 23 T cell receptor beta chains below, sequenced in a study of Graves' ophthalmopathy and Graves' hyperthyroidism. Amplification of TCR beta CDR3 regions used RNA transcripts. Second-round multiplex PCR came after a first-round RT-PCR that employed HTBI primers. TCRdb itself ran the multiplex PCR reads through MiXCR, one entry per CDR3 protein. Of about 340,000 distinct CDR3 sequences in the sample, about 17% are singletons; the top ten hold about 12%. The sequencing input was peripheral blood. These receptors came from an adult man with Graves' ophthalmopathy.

In DNA form, the CDR3 reads TGTGCCAGCAGTGCGACAGGGGGCTCTGGAAACACCATATATTTT. It encodes CASSATGGSGNTIYF. The chain links TRBV6-1 to TRBJ1-3, with TRBD1 matching over 9 bases. Per the germline V gene, CDR1 is MNHNS and CDR2 is SASEGT. V trimming: 4 bases; J trimming: 0 bases; junction bases outside the gene matches: 1. The length of the CDR3 is 15 residues.

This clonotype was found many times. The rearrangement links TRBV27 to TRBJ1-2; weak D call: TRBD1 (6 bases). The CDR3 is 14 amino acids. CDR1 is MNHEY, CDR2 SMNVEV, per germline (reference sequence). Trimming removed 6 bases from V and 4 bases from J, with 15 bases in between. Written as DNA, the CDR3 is TGTGCCAGCAGGGACACGGGGGCGTTCTATGGCTACACCTTC. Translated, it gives CASRDTGAFYGYTF.

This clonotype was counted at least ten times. CDR3 DNA: TGTGCCAGCAGCTTAATACTAGCGGGAAGAGAGACCCAGTACTTC. Its translation is CASSLILAGRETQYF. This chain links TRBV7-6 with TRBJ2-5, with 10 bases identical to TRBD2. This CDR3 region has 15 residues. V was clipped by 2 bases and J by 4 bases; unmatched bases: 4. Germline V gene sequence: CDR1 SGHVS, CDR2 FNYEAQ. Variable domain in full (rest from reference TRBV7-6 and TRBJ2-5): GAGVSQSPRYKVTKRGQDVALRCDPISGHVSLYWYRQALGQGPEFLTYFNYEAQQDKSGLPNDRFSAERPEGSISTLTIQRTEQRDSAMYRCASSLILAGRETQYFGPGTRLLVL.

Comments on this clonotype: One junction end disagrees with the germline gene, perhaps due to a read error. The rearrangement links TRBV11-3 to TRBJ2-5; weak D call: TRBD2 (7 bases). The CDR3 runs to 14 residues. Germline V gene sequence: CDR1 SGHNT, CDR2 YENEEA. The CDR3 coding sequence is TGTGCCAGCAGATTAGGCGGGGGCGAAGAGACTCAGTACTTC. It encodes CASRLGGGEETQYF.

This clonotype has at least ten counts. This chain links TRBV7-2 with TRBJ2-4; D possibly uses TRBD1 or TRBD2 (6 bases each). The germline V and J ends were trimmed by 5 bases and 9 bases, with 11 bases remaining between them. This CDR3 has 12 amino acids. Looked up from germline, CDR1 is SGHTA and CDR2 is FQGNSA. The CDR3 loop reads CASSGGPTIQYF. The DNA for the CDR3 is TGTGCCAGCAGCGGGGGGCCCACCATTCAGTACTTC.

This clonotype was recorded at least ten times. The CDR3 DNA reads as TGCGCCAGCAGCTTGGTCGGGGGAGGCGGCTACGAGCAGTACTTC. It translates to CASSLVGGGGYEQYF. The chain has TRBV5-1 and TRBJ2-7; D is possibly TRBD2 (6 bases). The CDR3 runs 15 residues. V lost 0 bases and J 3 bases, leaving 13 bases between the germline ends. Per germline, CDR1 SGHRS and CDR2 YFSETQ.

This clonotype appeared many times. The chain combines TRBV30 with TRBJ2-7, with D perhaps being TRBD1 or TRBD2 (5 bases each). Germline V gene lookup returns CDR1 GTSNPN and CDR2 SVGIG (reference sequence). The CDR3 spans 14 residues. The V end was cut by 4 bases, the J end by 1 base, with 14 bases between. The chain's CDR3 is CAWNSKGRSYEQYF. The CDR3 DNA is TGTGCCTGGAATTCGAAGGGACGGTCCTACGAGCAGTACTTC.

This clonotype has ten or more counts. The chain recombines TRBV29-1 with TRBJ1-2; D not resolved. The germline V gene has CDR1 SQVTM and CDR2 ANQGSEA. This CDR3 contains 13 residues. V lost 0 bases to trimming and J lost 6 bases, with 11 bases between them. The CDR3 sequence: CSVEERSRDGYTF. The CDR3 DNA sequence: TGCAGCGTTGAAGAGCGATCGAGGGATGGCTACACCTTC. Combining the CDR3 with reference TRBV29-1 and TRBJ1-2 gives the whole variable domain SAVISQKPSRDICQRGTSLTIQCQVDSQVTMMFWYRQQPGQSLTLIATANQGSEATYESGFVIDKFPISRPNLTFSTLTVSNMSPEDSSIYLCSVEERSRDGYTFGSGTRLTVV.

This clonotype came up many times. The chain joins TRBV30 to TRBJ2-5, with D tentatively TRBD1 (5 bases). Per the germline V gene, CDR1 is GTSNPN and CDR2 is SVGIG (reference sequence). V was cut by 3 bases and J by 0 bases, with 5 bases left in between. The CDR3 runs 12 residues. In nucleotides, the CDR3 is TGTGCCTGGAGGGACAACCAAGAGACCCAGTACTTC. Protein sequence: CAWRDNQETQYF.

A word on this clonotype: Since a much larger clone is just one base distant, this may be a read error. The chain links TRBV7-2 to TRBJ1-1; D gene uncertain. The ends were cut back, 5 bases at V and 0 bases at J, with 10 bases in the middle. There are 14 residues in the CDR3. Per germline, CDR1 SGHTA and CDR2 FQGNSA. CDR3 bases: TGTGCCAGCAGCCAAGAGGTTTTGAACACTGAAGCTTTCTTT. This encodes CASSQEVLNTEAFF.

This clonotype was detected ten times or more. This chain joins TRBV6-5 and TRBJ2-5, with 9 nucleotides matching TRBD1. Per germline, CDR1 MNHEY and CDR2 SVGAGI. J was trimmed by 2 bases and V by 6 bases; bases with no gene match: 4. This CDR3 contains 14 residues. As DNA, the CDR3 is TGTGCCAGCAGAAAACAGGGGGCTCAAGAGACCCAGTACTTC. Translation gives CASRKQGAQETQYF.

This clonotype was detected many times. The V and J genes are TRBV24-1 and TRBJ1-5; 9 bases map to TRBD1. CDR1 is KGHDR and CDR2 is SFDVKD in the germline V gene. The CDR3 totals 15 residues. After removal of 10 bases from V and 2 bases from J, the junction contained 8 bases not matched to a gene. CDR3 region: CATGQGFGGNQPQHF. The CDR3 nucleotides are TGTGCCACAGGACAGGGGTTTGGGGGCAATCAGCCCCAGCATTTT.

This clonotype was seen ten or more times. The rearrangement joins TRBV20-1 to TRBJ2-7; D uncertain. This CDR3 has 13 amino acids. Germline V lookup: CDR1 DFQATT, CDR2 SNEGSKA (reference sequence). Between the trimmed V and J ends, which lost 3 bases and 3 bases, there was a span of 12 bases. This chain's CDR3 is CSARNSGDYEQYF. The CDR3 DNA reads TGCAGTGCTAGGAACTCCGGTGACTACGAGCAGTACTTC.

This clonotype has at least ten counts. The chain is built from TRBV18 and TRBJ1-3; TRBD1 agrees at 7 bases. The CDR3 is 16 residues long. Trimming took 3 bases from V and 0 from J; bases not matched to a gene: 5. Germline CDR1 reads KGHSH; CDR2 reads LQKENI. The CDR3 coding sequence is TGTGCCAGCTCACCCGGACAGGTCCTCTCTGGAAACACCATATATTTT. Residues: CASSPGQVLSGNTIYF.

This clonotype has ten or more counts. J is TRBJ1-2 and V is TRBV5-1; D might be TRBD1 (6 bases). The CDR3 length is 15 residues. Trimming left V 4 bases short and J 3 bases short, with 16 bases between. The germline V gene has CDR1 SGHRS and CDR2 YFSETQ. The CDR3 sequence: CASSTDGGQYYGYTF. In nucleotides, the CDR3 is TGCGCCAGCAGCACGGATGGAGGACAGTACTATGGCTACACCTTC. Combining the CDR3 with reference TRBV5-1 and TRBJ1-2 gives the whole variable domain KAGVTQTPRYLIKTRGQQVTLSCSPISGHRSVSWYQQTPGQGLQFLFEYFSETQRNKGNFPGRFSGRQFSNSRSEMNVSTLELGDSALYLCASSTDGGQYYGYTFGSGTRLTVV.

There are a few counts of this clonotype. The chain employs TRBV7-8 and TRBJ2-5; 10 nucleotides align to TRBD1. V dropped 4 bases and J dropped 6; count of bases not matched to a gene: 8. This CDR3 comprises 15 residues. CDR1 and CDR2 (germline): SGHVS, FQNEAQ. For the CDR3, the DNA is TGTGCCAGCAGCTACTCCCGGGACAGGGGAAAGACCCAGTACTTC. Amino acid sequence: CASSYSRDRGKTQYF.

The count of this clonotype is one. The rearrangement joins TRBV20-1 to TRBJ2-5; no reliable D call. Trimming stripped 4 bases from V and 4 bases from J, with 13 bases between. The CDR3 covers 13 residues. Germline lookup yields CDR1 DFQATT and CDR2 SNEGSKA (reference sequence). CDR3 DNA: TGCAGTGCTAACGTACTGGGTTTAGAGACCCAGTACTTC. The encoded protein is CSANVLGLETQYF.

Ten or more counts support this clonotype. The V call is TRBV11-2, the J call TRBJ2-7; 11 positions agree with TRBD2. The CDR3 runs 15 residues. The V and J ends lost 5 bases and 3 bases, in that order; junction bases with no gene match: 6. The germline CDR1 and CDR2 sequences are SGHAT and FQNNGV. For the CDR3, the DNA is TGTGCCAGCAGCATAACTAGCGGGAGAATCTACGAGCAGTACTTC. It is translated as CASSITSGRIYEQYF.

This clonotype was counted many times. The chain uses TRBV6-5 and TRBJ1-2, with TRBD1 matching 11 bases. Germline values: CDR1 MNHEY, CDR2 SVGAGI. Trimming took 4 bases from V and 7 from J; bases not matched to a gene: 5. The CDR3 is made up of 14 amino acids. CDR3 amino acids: CASSSSGTGGGYTF. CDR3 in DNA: TGTGCCAGCAGTTCGTCCGGGACAGGGGGTGGCTACACCTTC.

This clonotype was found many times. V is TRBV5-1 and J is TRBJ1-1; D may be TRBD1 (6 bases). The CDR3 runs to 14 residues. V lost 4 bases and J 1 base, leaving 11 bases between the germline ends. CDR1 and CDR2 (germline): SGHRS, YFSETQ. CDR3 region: CASSPGQPNTEAFF. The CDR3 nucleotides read TGCGCCAGCAGCCCCGGACAGCCGAACACTGAAGCTTTCTTT.

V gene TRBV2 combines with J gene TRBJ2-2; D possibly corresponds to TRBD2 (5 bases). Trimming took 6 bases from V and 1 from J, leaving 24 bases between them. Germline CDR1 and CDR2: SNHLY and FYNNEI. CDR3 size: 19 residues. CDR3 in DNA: TGTGCCAGCAGGACCCCTGCCGCGGGCGGAACCCAGAACACCGGGGAGCTGTTTTTT. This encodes CASRTPAAGGTQNTGELFF.

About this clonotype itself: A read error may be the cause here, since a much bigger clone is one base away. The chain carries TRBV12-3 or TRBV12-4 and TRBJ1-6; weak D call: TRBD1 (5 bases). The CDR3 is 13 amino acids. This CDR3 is CASSLLGDSPLDF. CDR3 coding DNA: TGTGCCAGCAGTTTACTGGGGGACTCACCCCTCGACTTT.

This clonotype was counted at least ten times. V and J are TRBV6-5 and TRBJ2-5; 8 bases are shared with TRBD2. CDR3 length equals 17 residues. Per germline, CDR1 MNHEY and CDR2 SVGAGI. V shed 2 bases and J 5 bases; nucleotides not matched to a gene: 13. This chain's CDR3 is CASSYTPLGGGQETQYF. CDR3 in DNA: TGTGCCAGCAGTTACACCCCATTGGGCGGGGGGCAGGAGACCCAGTACTTC.